This is a list of T cell receptor beta chains from one sample in a study of cytomegalovirus exposure and HLA in healthy donors. Measured with immunoSEQ multiplex PCR; TCRdb has only the in-frame clones, and not every one. The sample includes fewer than 150,000 clones, around 86% of them seen just once. The sample taken for sequencing was PBMCs. These receptors were collected from a man between 18 and 29 years old in good health and CMV-seronegative. CDR3s include the opening cysteine and the closing phenylalanine or tryptophan. Each record gives: clone size, V gene, D gene, J gene, CDR3 protein, CDR3 DNA. D genes are given only for firm matches. Only some rows state a clone size, as once, few, many or a class for expanded clones.

few,TRBV6-5,.,TRBJ1-2,CASSTGGRGYGYTF,TGTGCCAGCAGTACGGGCGGCAGGGGTTATGGCTACACCTTC
.,TRBV14,TRBD2,TRBJ2-5,CASSRWGGQETQYF,TGTGCCAGCAGCAGGTGGGGGGGCCAAGAGACCCAGTACTTC
.,TRBV6-6,.,TRBJ1-2,CASSLGGFNYGYTF,TGTGCCAGCAGTTTAGGGGGATTTAACTATGGCTACACCTTC
.,TRBV2,.,TRBJ2-5,CASSGGETQYF,TGTGCCAGCAGTGGGGGCGAGACCCAGTACTTC
.,TRBV6-1,.,TRBJ1-6,CASSDLQKNSPLHF,TGTGCCAGCAGTGACCTACAGAAAAATTCACCCCTCCACTTT
.,TRBV7-2,.,TRBJ1-1,CASSLLGRNTEAFF,TGTGCCAGCAGCTTATTAGGGAGGAACACTGAAGCTTTCTTT
once,TRBV7-6,TRBD1,TRBJ2-1,CASSSQQGAREQFF,TGTGCCAGCAGCTCGCAGCAGGGGGCTAGGGAGCAGTTCTTC
.,TRBV6-1,.,TRBJ1-1,CASSLRLSDTEAFF,TGTGCCAGCAGTCTCAGGCTCTCTGACACTGAAGCTTTCTTT
.,TRBV7-2,.,TRBJ2-5,CASSLGGTVGAQYF,TGTGCCAGCAGCTTAGGAGGCACCGTAGGGGCCCAGTACTTC
.,TRBV23-1,TRBD1,TRBJ2-1,CASSPGTASSYNEQFF,TGCGCCAGCAGCCCTGGGACAGCCAGCTCCTACAATGAGCAGTTCTTC
.,TRBV7-9,.,TRBJ1-2,CANGDGYTF,TGTGCCAACGGGGATGGCTACACCTTC
.,TRBV2,TRBD2,TRBJ2-5,CASSDPPSGGAWKTQYF,TGTGCCAGCAGTGATCCGCCTAGCGGGGGGGCATGGAAGACCCAGTACTTC
.,TRBV7-9,.,TRBJ1-5,CASSPDSNNQPQHF,TGTGCCAGCAGTCCGGACAGTAACAATCAGCCCCAGCATTTT
.,TRBV9,TRBD2,TRBJ2-2,CASSARPPGLALAGELFF,TGTGCCAGCAGCGCCCGTCCACCGGGACTAGCTCTCGCCGGGGAGCTGTTTTTT
few,TRBV5-1,TRBD2,TRBJ2-7,CASSLTSGYEQYF,TGCGCCAGCAGCTTGACTAGCGGGTACGAGCAGTACTTC
few,TRBV19,TRBD1,TRBJ1-5,CASSITGQGNQPQHF,TGTGCCAGTAGTATCACGGGACAGGGAAATCAGCCCCAGCATTTT
few,TRBV4-1,TRBD2,TRBJ2-1,CASSQGPSGRGEQFF,TGCGCCAGCAGCCAAGGTCCTAGCGGGAGGGGTGAGCAGTTCTTC
.,TRBV5-4,.,TRBJ2-7,CASTLDPGAPGEQYF,TGTGCCAGCACCTTGGACCCAGGGGCCCCGGGCGAGCAGTACTTC
.,TRBV28,TRBD1,TRBJ2-7,CASSGTGDTYEQYF,TGTGCCAGCAGTGGGACAGGTGACACCTACGAGCAGTACTTC
once,TRBV2,.,TRBJ1-4,CASLPPSGDEKLFF,TGTGCCAGCCTTCCGCCGTCCGGGGATGAAAAACTGTTTTTT
.,TRBV5-4,TRBD1,TRBJ1-1,CASSSGTGTAFF,TGTGCCAGCAGCTCAGGGACAGGGACCGCTTTCTTT
.,TRBV30,.,TRBJ1-2,CAWSVSGGTYGYTF,TGTGCCTGGAGTGTTTCGGGGGGGACTTATGGCTACACCTTC
once,TRBV29-1,.,TRBJ2-6,CSVEDRSGQGTSTGANVLTF,TGCAGCGTTGAAGATCGGTCGGGACAGGGGACTAGCACTGGGGCCAACGTCCTGACTTTC
few,TRBV7-9,.,TRBJ1-2,CASSPGYGYTF,TGTGCCAGCAGCCCGGGGTATGGCTACACCTTC
.,TRBV5-1,.,TRBJ1-1,CASRPITGGTEAFF,TGCGCCAGCAGGCCCATTACCGGGGGGACTGAAGCTTTCTTT
few,TRBV15,TRBD1,TRBJ1-6,CATSREDRGYSPLHF,TGTGCCACCAGCAGAGAGGACAGGGGGTACTCACCCCTCCACTTT
.,TRBV27,TRBD1,TRBJ1-5,CASSWNRGGNQPQHF,TGTGCCAGCAGTTGGAACAGGGGAGGCAATCAGCCCCAGCATTTT
few,TRBV6-5,.,TRBJ2-7,CASSFRQGGEQYF,TGTGCCAGCAGTTTTCGGCAGGGCGGCGAGCAGTACTTC
.,TRBV29-1,.,TRBJ1-5,CSVNSGVDQPQHF,TGCAGCGTGAACTCAGGGGTGGATCAGCCCCAGCATTTT
.,TRBV2,TRBD1,TRBJ1-5,CASSALQGARQPQHF,TGTGCCAGCAGTGCGCTACAGGGGGCACGTCAGCCCCAGCATTTT
.,TRBV11-3,.,TRBJ2-3,CASSPRGTDTQYF,TGTGCCAGCAGCCCGAGGGGCACAGATACGCAGTATTTT
.,TRBV18,TRBD1,TRBJ2-2,CASSTGLTGELFF,TGTGCCAGCTCGACAGGGTTGACCGGGGAGCTGTTTTTT
once,TRBV7-9,TRBD1,TRBJ2-1,CASSSRQGGTYNEQFF,TGTGCCAGCAGCTCGAGACAGGGCGGTACCTACAATGAGCAGTTCTTC
.,TRBV4-1,TRBD2,TRBJ2-1,CASSQPLAGGPNEQFF,TGCGCCAGCAGCCAACCACTAGCGGGAGGGCCAAATGAGCAGTTCTTC
.,TRBV6-6,.,TRBJ1-6,CASSYSSGGAGSPLHF,TGTGCCAGCAGTTACTCGAGCGGGGGGGCGGGTTCACCCCTCCACTTT
.,TRBV2,TRBD1,TRBJ1-2,CASTGQGVFYGYTF,TGTGCCAGCACCGGACAGGGGGTTTTCTATGGCTACACCTTC
few,TRBV7-2,TRBD1,TRBJ2-7,CASSRRDRAYEQYF,TGTGCCAGCAGCCGCCGGGACAGAGCCTACGAGCAGTACTTC
.,TRBV25-1,TRBD1,TRBJ2-5,CASSWGGQGFGTQYF,TGTGCCAGCAGTTGGGGGGGACAGGGGTTTGGGACCCAGTACTTC
.,TRBV6-5,.,TRBJ2-7,CASSYSKSGNYEQYF,TGTGCCAGCAGTTACTCGAAGTCAGGGAACTACGAGCAGTACTTC
.,TRBV6-7,.,TRBJ2-7,CASSAGIRYEQYF,TGTGCCAGCAGCGCCGGGATCCGCTACGAGCAGTACTTC
.,TRBV29-1,TRBD1,TRBJ1-1,CSVLQGATEAFF,TGCAGCGTTTTACAGGGGGCCACTGAAGCTTTCTTT
.,TRBV5-1,TRBD2,TRBJ2-5,CASSPGGETQYF,TGCGCCAGCAGCCCGGGGGGGGAGACCCAGTACTTC
.,TRBV15,.,TRBJ1-5,CATSSRTDQPQHF,TGTGCCACCAGTAGCCGGACAGATCAGCCCCAGCATTTT
.,TRBV9,.,TRBJ1-6,CASSATQVSYNSPLHF,TGTGCCAGCAGCGCGACACAGGTCTCCTATAATTCACCCCTCCACTTT
.,TRBV30,.,TRBJ1-2,CAWSRDTSGYTF,TGTGCCTGGAGCAGGGACACCAGCGGCTACACCTTC
.,TRBV5-1,.,TRBJ1-1,CASSLKRVNTEAFF,TGCGCCAGCAGCTTGAAACGGGTGAACACTGAAGCTTTCTTT
.,TRBV5-4,TRBD1,TRBJ1-5,CASSLDRGQDQPQHF,TGTGCCAGCAGCTTGGACAGGGGGCAGGATCAGCCCCAGCATTTT
.,TRBV7-9,TRBD1,TRBJ1-2,CASRGDRGQGYTF,TGTGCCAGCAGAGGGGACAGGGGGCAGGGCTACACCTTC
.,TRBV6-1,TRBD1,TRBJ1-5,CASSEARTGWNQPQHF,TGTGCCAGCAGTGAAGCGAGGACAGGCTGGAATCAGCCCCAGCATTTT
once,TRBV7-9,.,TRBJ2-7,CASSQQGYEQYF,TGTGCCAGCAGCCAACAGGGATACGAGCAGTACTTC
.,TRBV27,.,TRBJ1-1,CASSLVGAPWMNTEAFF,TGTGCCAGCAGTTTAGTAGGGGCTCCTTGGATGAACACTGAAGCTTTCTTT
.,TRBV10-1,TRBD1,TRBJ2-5,CASSESAGGSVQETQYF,TGCGCCAGCAGTGAGTCCGCAGGGGGCTCCGTTCAAGAGACCCAGTACTTC